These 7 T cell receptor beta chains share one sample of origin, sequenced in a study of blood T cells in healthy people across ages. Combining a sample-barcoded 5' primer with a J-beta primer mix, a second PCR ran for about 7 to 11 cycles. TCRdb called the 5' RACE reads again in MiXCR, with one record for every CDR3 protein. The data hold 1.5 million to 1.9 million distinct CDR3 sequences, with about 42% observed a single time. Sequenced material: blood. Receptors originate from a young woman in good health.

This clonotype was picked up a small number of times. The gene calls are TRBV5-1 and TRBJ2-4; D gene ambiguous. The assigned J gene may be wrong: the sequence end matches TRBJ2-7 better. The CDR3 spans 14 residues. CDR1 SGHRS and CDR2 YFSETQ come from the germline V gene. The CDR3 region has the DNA TGCGCCAGCAGCTTGTACGACCCCTCCTACGAGCAGTACTTC. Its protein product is CASSLYDPSYEQYF.

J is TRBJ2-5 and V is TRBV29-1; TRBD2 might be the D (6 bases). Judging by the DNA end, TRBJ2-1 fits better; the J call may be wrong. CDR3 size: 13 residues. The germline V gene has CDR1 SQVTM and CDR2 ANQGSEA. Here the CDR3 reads CSVVGLFQETQFF. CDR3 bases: TGCAGCGTTGTAGGACTATTCCAAGAGACCCAGTTCTTC.

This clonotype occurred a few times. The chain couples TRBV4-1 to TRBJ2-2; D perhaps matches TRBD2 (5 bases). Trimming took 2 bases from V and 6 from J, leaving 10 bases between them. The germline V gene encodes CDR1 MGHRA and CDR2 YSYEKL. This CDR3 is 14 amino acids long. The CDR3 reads CASSQLGGPGELFF. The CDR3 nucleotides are TGCGCCAGCAGCCAACTCGGAGGCCCCGGGGAGCTGTTTTTT.

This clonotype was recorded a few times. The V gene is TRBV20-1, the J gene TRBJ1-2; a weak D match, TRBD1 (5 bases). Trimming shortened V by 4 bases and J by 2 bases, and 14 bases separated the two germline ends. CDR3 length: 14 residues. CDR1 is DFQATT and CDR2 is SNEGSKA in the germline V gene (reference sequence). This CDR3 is CSATTGPRNYGYTF. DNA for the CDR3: TGCAGTGCTACGACGGGACCCAGGAACTATGGCTACACCTTC.

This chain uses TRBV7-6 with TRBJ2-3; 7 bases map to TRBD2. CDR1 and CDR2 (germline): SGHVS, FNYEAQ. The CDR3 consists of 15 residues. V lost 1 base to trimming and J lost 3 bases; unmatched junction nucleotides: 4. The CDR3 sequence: CASSLVPAGTDTQYF. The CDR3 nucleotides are TGTGCCAGCAGCTTAGTTCCAGCGGGGACAGATACGCAGTATTTT.

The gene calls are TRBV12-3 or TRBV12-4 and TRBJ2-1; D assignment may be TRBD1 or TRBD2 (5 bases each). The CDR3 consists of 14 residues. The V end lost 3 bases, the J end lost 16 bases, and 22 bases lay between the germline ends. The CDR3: CASSFARTGPGQFF. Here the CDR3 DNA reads TGTGCCAGCAGTTTCGCCCGGACCGGACCGGGGCAATTCTTC.

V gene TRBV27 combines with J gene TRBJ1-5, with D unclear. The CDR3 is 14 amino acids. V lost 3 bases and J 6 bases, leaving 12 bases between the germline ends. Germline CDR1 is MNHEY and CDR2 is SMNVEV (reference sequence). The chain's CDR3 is CASSFAGFGQPQHF. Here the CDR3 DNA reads TGTGCCAGCAGTTTCGCGGGGTTCGGTCAGCCCCAGCATTTT.